This T cell receptor beta chain was sequenced for a study of human T cells and chemical hapten exposure. This clonotype showed up many times. From the RACE reads, TCRdb called clonotypes with MiXCR, one entry per CDR3 protein. This sample carries roughly 89,000 distinct CDR3 sequences, 11% of them seen once, and the ten largest clones take 0.85% to 1.2%. V was shortened by 0 bases and J by 10 bases, with 7 bases between the two germline ends. Germline V gene lookup returns CDR1 SNHLY and CDR2 FYNNEI. The CDR3 contains 13 residues. Documented time point: patch test 3, about 24 weeks after DPC sensitization. Treatment described: therapeutic diphenylcyclopropenone sensitization with weekly scalp DPC. Prior to each patch test being applied, blood was drawn.

The material sequenced was whole blood, taken in connection with sensitization to the hapten diphenylcyclopropenone (DPC). The receptor comes from a woman under 40 with alopecia areata. Some clones in this sample may be carry-over from other donors' samples. The chain recombines TRBV2 with TRBJ1-6, with D unclear. The CDR3 bases are TGTGCCAGCAGTGAAGCGCTTAACTCACCCCTCCACTTT. This encodes CASSEALNSPLHF.